This T cell receptor beta chain stems from a study of T-cell reconstitution after alpha-beta-depleted transplantation in children. With 0 bases removed from V and 5 bases from J, the gap between germline ends came to 18 bases. The CDR3 totals 17 residues. Germline V gene lookup returns CDR1 SGHRS and CDR2 YFSETQ. This clonotype was seen repeatedly, ten times or more. The target antigen is unknown. TCRbeta library preparation incorporated unique molecular identifiers. From the PCR reads, TCRdb called clonotypes with MiXCR, one entry per CDR3 protein. The sample has more than 200,000 distinct CDR3 sequences, more than 20% seen once. Study-level findings and limits: Newly produced T cells mostly provided counts and TCRbeta diversity after one year, as hyperexpanded clones declined. There were reportedly several hundred expanded graft clones from which alpha-beta T cells came about two months after transplant. Some patients' high day-60 TCRbeta diversity was attributed to recipient cells surviving conditioning.

The chain uses TRBV5-1 and TRBJ2-1; D could derive from TRBD1 or TRBD2 (5 bases each). The sequence was collected from a female patient aged 2-9 years who had a stem cell transplant for congenital amegakaryocytic thrombocytopenia, so the T cells may come from the graft donor. This specimen was PBMCs, mostly from graft donor cells, taken 360 days after TCRalphabeta/CD19-depleted stem cell transplant. The CDR3 DNA is TGCGCCAGCAGCTTGGCCGGGCAGGGAGCGTACCACAATGAGCAGTTCTTC. Its translation: CASSLAGQGAYHNEQFF.